A selection of T cell receptor beta chains follows, all from one sample in a study of cytomegalovirus exposure and HLA in healthy donors. Data came from immunoSEQ multiplex PCR; TCRdb stores just in-frame clones and leaves some out. This sample has around 64,000 clones, with about 85% found just once. The sequencing input was PBMCs. These receptors all come from a female donor in good health and CMV-seronegative. Both conserved end residues are part of each CDR3. A D gene is named only where the DNA matches it firmly. The size of a clone is reported for some rows only, either as once, few or many, or as a class for expanded clones.

d_call,v_call,cdr3_length,clone_size,j_call,cdr3_nt,cdr3_aa
.,TRBV6-5,16,.,TRBJ1-6,TGTGCCAGCAGTTACTCGAATCAGGGGCGGAATTCACCCCTCCACTTT,CASSYSNQGRNSPLHF
TRBD1,TRBV7-9,12,.,TRBJ1-1,TGTGCCAGCGCGAGACAGGGGACTGAGGCTTTCTTT,CASARQGTEAFF
.,TRBV19,14,.,TRBJ1-2,TGTGCCAGTAGGCCCGAGGGAGCTGGCTATGGCTACACCTTC,CASRPEGAGYGYTF
TRBD2,TRBV5-1,18,few,TRBJ2-3,TGCGCCAGCAGCTTGACTTCCCCGGGAGGCGATGCTGCAGATACGCAGTATTTT,CASSLTSPGGDAADTQYF
TRBD2,TRBV30,15,.,TRBJ2-1,TGTGCCTGGAGTGTACAACTAGCGGGGGGTAATGAGCAGTTCTTC,CAWSVQLAGGNEQFF
.,TRBV18,20,.,TRBJ2-5,TGTGCCAGCTCTCCCCCGCTTTCCCGGGACACCCAACAAATTCAAGAGACCCAGTACTTC,CASSPPLSRDTQQIQETQYF
.,TRBV28,16,once,TRBJ1-1,TGTGCCAGCAGTGTCCCTAAGCGACAGATGAACACTGAAGCTTTCTTT,CASSVPKRQMNTEAFF
.,TRBV6-5,13,.,TRBJ1-2,TGTGCCAGCAGTTACCCGCGGGGGGGTGGCTACACCTTC,CASSYPRGGGYTF
.,TRBV28,14,.,TRBJ1-2,TGTGCCAGCAGTTTAGTCAGAGCAGCGGATGGCTACACCTTC,CASSLVRAADGYTF
TRBD1,TRBV7-2,13,.,TRBJ1-1,TGTGCCAGCAGCTTGAAGCCGGGACAGGAAGCTTTCTTT,CASSLKPGQEAFF
.,TRBV27,15,.,TRBJ1-5,TGTGCCAGCAGTTCGGGGGGCTTCAGCAATCAGCCCCAGCATTTT,CASSSGGFSNQPQHF
TRBD1,TRBV9,15,.,TRBJ1-2,TGTGCCAGCAGCGCCCGACCGGGACAGATCTATGGCTACACCTTC,CASSARPGQIYGYTF
TRBD1,TRBV4-1,19,once,TRBJ1-6,TGCGCCAGCAGCCAAACCCAAAGGGGGACAGGAGTCTATAATTCACCCCTCCACTTT,CASSQTQRGTGVYNSPLHF
.,TRBV7-2,15,.,TRBJ1-4,TGTGCCAGCAGCCAGCGGGGGGGGAGAGTGGGGAAACTGTTTTTT,CASSQRGGRVGKLFF
TRBD2,TRBV28,16,.,TRBJ2-1,TGTGCCAGCAGCCCTTATGGGGCTAGCGGGAGAGGTGAGCAGTTCTTC,CASSPYGASGRGEQFF